This is a list of T cell receptor beta chains from one sample in a study of T cells after yellow fever vaccination. TCRdb re-called the 5' RACE reads with MiXCR, one entry per CDR3 protein. The sample contains around 320,000 distinct CDR3 sequences, about 10% of which appear only once. The source material was CD4+ T cells sorted from PBMCs, sampled 45 days after the yellow fever booster vaccination. All receptors derive from a young man who received the YFV17D yellow fever vaccine. Each CDR3 is given with its conserved first and last residue. A D gene is named only where the DNA matches it firmly. The size entry is marked missing in some rows and otherwise reads once, few, many or a size class.

J gene	V gene	CDR3 length	clone size	D gene	CDR3 DNA	CDR3 protein
TRBJ2-7	TRBV10-1	11	-	TRBD2	TGCGCCCGCCGGGGGGGGACAGAGCAGTACTTC	CARRGGTEQYF
TRBJ1-2	TRBV6-6	13	few	TRBD1	TGTGCCAGCAGTTACGGGACAGGGATGGACTACACCTTC	CASSYGTGMDYTF
TRBJ2-3	TRBV11-2	14	-	-	TGTGCCAGCAGTTTAGAGCGAGTTTCAGATACGCAGTATTTT	CASSLERVSDTQYF
TRBJ2-7	TRBV3-1	16	-	TRBD2	TGTGCCAGCAGCCAAGATTCCGGGACTAACTCCTACGAGCAGTACTTC	CASSQDSGTNSYEQYF
TRBJ1-2	TRBV11-2	15	few	-	TGTGCCAGCAGCTTAGGGAGACCGATTAACTATGGCTACACCTTC	CASSLGRPINYGYTF
TRBJ2-5	TRBV9	17	many	TRBD2	TGTGCCAGCAGCCCCCGCTCCTCCAGCGGGGGCGCCGAGACCCAGTACTTC	CASSPRSSSGGAETQYF
TRBJ2-3	TRBV7-2	16	few	-	TGTGCCAGCAGCTTAAACGGTGGGGGTTCCGAAGATACGCAGTATTTT	CASSLNGGGSEDTQYF
TRBJ2-3	TRBV19	13	-	-	TGTGCCAGTAGTATACAGGCCGCAGATACGCAGTATTTT	CASSIQAADTQYF
TRBJ2-3	TRBV10-3	14	few	-	TGTGCCATCAGTGTCCAGTTACGCACAGATACGCAGTATTTT	CAISVQLRTDTQYF
TRBJ2-7	TRBV20-1	13	few	-	TGCAGTGCTAGGGCTGAGAACGCCTACGAGCAGTACTTC	CSARAENAYEQYF
TRBJ2-5	TRBV6-5	11	many	-	TGTGCCAGCAGTTACTTGGAGACCCAGTACTTC	CASSYLETQYF
TRBJ1-1	TRBV5-5	13	many	-	TGCGCCAGCAGCTTGCAACGGAACACTGAAGCTTTCTTT	CASSLQRNTEAFF
TRBJ1-6	TRBV7-2	16	-	-	TGTGCCAGCAGCTTAGACGGCGGTACAAGGAATTCACCCCTCCACTTT	CASSLDGGTRNSPLHF
TRBJ2-3	TRBV2	16	few	TRBD2	TGTGCCAGCAGTGGGGAAGGGCGGGGGGCCCCAGATACGCAGTATTTT	CASSGEGRGAPDTQYF
TRBJ2-6	TRBV24-1	14	few	-	TGTGCCACCAGGGGGAACGCTGGGGCCAACGTCCTGACTTTC	CATRGNAGANVLTF